This record covers a single T cell receptor beta chain. Its specificity is not known. Time point noted: time of PML onset. Natalizumab-treated patients developed PML between roughly 16 and 56 months into natalizumab therapy. T3 blood samples were collected at the time of PML onset. This sample was taken from a study of multiple sclerosis patients with progressive multifocal leukoencephalopathy. Clones were sequenced by immunoSEQ multiplex PCR, and TCRdb holds only the in-frame ones, with some missing. In the table there are 30,000 or so clones, roughly 86% of which are singletons. Study results and caveats: In most PML patients, TRB repertoires appeared less diverse by entropy.

Per the germline V gene, CDR1 is KGHSH and CDR2 is LQKENI. The CDR3 contains 17 residues. The ends lost 4 bases at V and 0 bases at J; junction bases unmatched: 5. The receptor's source is a woman aged 40 to 50 with progressive multifocal leukoencephalopathy. Source: PBMCs, taken from a patient treated with natalizumab. The chain employs TRBV18 and TRBJ2-2, with 10 bases lining up with TRBD1. The CDR3 DNA is TGTGCCAGCTCACTTTTCGGGACAGGGGCGAACACCGGGGAGCTGTTTTTT. Translating it yields CASSLFGTGANTGELFF.